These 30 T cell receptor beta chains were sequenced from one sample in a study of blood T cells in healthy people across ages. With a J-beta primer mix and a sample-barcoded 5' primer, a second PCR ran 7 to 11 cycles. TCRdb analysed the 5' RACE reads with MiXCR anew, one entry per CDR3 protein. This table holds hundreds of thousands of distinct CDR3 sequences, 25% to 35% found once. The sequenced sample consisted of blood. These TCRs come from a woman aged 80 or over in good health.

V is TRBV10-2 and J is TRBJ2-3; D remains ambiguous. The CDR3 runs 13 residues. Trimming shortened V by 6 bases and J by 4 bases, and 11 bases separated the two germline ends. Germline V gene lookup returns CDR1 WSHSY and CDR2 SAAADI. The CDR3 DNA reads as TGCGCCAGCAGCGCGCAACAAGCAGATACGCAGTATTTT. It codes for CASSAQQADTQYF.

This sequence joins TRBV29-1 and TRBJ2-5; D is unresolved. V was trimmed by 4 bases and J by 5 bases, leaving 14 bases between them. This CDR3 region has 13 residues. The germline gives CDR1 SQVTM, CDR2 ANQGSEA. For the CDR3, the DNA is TGCAGCGTTGGTTACACCCCTAGGGAGACCCAGTACTTC. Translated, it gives CSVGYTPRETQYF.

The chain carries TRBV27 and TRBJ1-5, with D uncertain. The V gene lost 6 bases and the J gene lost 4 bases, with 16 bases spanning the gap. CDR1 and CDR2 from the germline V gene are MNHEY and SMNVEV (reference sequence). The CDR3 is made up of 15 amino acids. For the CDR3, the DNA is TGTGCCAGCAGGGCGGCAGGTGGATATAATCAGCCCCAGCATTTT. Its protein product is CASRAAGGYNQPQHF.

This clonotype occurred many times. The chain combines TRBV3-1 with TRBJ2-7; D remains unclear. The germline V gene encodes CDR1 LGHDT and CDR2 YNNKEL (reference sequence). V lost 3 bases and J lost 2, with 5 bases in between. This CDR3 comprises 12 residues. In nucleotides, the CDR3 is TGTGCCAGCAGCCACCTTACCTACGAGCAGTACTTC. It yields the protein CASSHLTYEQYF.

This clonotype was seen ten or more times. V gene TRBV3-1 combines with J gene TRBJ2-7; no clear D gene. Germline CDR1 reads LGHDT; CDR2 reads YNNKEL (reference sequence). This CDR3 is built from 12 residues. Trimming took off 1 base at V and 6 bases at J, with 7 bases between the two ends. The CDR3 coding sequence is TGTGCCAGCAGCCAAGGGATAGGCGAGCAGTACTTC. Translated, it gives CASSQGIGEQYF.

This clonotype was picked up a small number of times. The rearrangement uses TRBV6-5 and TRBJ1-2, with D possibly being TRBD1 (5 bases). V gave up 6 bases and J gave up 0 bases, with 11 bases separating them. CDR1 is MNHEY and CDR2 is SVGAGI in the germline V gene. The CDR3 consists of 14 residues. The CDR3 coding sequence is TGTGCCAGCAGGGGGACCGCTTCTAACTATGGCTACACCTTC. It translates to CASRGTASNYGYTF.

This chain's CDR3 is CASSSNTDVQYF. The CDR3 DNA reads TGTGCCAGCAGCTCTAACACAGATGTGCAGTATTTT. The rearrangement uses TRBV12-3 or TRBV12-4 and TRBJ2-3; D not certain. Deletions cut 6 bases from V and 11 bases from J, with 15 bases between. The CDR3 totals 12 residues.

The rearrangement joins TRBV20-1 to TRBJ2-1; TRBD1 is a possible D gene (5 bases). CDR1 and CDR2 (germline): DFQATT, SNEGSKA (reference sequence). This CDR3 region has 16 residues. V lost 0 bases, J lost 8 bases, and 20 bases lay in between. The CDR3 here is CSARDMAGLRYDEQFF. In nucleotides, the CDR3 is TGCAGTGCTAGAGATATGGCAGGGCTGAGGTACGATGAGCAGTTCTTC.

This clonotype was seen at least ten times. CDR3 amino acids: CASSVTSGGPDTQYF. CDR3 in DNA: TGTGCCAGCAGCGTTACTAGCGGGGGGCCAGATACGCAGTATTTT. This rearrangement joins TRBV7-2 to TRBJ2-3; 12 bases agree with TRBD2. From germline, CDR1 is SGHTA and CDR2 FQGNSA. The CDR3 is 15 residues long. V shed 5 bases and J 4 bases; nucleotides not matched to a gene: 4.

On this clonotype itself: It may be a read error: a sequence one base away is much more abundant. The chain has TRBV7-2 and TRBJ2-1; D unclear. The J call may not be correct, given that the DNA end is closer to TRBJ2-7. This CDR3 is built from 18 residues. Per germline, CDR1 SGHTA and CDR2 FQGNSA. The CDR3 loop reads CASSFPSSGPRSYNEQYF. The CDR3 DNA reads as TGTGCCAGCAGCTTTCCCTCTTCGGGCCCGCGCTCCTACAATGAGCAGTACTTC.

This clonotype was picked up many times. This CDR3 reads CASSRSGRQSTSYEQYF. DNA of the CDR3: TGTGCCAGCAGCCGTTCCGGGCGACAATCCACTTCCTACGAGCAGTACTTC. This rearrangement joins TRBV7-2 to TRBJ2-7; D ambiguous. Germline V gene sequence: CDR1 SGHTA, CDR2 FQGNSA. V lost 5 bases and J 1 base, leaving 21 bases between the germline ends. This CDR3 is 17 amino acids long.

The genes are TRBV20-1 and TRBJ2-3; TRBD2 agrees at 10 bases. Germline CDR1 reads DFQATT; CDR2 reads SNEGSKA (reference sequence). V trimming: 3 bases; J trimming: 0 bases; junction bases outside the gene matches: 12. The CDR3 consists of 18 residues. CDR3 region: CSARVSGRTFTSTDTQYF. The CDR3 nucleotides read TGCAGTGCTAGGGTTAGCGGGAGGACCTTTACTAGCACAGATACGCAGTATTTT.

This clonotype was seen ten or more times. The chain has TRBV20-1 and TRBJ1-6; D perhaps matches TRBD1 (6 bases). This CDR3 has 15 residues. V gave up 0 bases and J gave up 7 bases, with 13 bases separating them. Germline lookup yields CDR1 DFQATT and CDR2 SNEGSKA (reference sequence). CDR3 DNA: TGCAGTGCTAGAGAGGGGGGGCCCACCAATTCACCCCTCCACTTT. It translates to CSAREGGPTNSPLHF.

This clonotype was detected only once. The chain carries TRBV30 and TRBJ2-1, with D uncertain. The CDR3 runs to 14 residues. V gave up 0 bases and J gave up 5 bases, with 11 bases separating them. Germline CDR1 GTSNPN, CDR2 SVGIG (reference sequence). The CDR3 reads CAWSVLDRHNEQFF. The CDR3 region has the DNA TGTGCCTGGAGTGTATTGGACCGGCACAATGAGCAGTTCTTC.

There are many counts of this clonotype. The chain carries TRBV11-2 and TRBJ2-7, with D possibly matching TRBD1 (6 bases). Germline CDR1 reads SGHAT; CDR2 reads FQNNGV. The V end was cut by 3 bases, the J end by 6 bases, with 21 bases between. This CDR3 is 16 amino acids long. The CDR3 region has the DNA TGTGCCAGCAGCTTGTGGCCGTCGGGACACCTAACCGAGCAGTACTTC. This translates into CASSLWPSGHLTEQYF.

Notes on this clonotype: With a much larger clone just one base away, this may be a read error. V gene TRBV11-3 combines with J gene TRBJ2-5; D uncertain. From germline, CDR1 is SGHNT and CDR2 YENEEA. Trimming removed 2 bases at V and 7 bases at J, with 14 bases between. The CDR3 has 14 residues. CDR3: CASSLRPGWGTQYF. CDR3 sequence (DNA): TGTGCCAGCAGCTTACGACCGGGCTGGGGGACCCAGTACTTC.

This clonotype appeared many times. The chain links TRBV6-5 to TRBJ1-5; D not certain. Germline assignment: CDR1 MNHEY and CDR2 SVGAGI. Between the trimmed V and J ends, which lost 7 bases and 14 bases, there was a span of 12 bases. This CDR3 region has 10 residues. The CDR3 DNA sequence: TGTGCCAGCAACCCACACCGTGAGCATTTT. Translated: CASNPHREHF.

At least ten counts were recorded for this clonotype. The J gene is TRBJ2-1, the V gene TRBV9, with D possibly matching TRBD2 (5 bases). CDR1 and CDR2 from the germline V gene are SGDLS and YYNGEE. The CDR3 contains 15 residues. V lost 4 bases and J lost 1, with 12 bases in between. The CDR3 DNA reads TGTGCCAGCAGCCCTACCGGGATTTCCTACAATGAGCAGTTCTTC. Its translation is CASSPTGISYNEQFF.

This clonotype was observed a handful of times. CDR3 in DNA: TGTGCCAGCACTGGGACAGGGAGCAATCAGCCCCAGCATTTT. Translation: CASTGTGSNQPQHF. The chain carries TRBV2 and TRBJ1-5; TRBD1 matches at 9 bases. Germline CDR1 reads SNHLY; CDR2 reads FYNNEI. V gave up 7 bases and J gave up 1 base; unmatched junction bases: 2. CDR3 length: 14 residues.

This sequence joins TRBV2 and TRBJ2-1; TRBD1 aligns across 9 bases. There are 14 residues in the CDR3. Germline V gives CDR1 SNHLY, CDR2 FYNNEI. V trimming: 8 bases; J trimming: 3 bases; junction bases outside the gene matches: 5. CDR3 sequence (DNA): TGTGCCAGCTTCCCGGGACAGGGCTACAATGAGCAGTTCTTC. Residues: CASFPGQGYNEQFF.

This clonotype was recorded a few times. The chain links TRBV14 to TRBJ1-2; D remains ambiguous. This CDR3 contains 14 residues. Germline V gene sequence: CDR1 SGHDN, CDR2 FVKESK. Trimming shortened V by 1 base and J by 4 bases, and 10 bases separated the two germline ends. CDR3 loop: CASSQGASFYGYTF. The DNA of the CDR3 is TGTGCCAGCAGCCAAGGTGCCAGCTTCTATGGCTACACCTTC.

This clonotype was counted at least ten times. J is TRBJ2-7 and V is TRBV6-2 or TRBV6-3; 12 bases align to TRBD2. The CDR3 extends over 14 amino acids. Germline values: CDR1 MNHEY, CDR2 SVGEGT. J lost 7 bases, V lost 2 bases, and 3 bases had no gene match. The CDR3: CASSYAGTSGEQYF. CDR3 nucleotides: TGTGCCAGCAGTTACGCCGGGACTAGCGGGGAGCAGTACTTC.

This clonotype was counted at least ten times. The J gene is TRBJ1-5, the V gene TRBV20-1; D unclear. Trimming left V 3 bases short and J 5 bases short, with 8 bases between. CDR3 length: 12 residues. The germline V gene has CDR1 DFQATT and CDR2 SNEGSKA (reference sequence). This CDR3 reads CSASYSHQPQHF. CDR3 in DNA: TGCAGTGCTAGTTACAGTCATCAGCCCCAGCATTTT.

The CDR3, as DNA: TGCAGTGCTAGCAGATACGAGGGGGCGCAAAGCAATCAGCCCCAGCATTTT. Its translation: CSASRYEGAQSNQPQHF. The rearrangement joins TRBV20-1 to TRBJ1-5, with 7 nucleotides matching TRBD1. The CDR3 extends over 17 amino acids. Trimming removed 3 bases from V and 1 base from J; junction bases left unmatched: 12. In germline, CDR1 is DFQATT, CDR2 SNEGSKA (reference sequence).

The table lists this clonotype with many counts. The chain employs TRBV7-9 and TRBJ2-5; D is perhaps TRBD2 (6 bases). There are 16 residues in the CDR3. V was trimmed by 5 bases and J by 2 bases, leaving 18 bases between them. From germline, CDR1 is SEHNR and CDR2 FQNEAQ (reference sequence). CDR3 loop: CASSATARAGQETQYF. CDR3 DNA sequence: TGTGCCAGCAGCGCTACTGCAAGAGCGGGTCAAGAGACCCAGTACTTC.

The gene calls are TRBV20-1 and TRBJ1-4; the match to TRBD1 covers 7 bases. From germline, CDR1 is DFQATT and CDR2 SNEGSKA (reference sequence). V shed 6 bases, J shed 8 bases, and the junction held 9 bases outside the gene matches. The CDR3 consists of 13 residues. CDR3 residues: CSAGGQLKEKLFF. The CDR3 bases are TGCAGTGCGGGGGGACAGCTGAAGGAAAAACTGTTTTTT.

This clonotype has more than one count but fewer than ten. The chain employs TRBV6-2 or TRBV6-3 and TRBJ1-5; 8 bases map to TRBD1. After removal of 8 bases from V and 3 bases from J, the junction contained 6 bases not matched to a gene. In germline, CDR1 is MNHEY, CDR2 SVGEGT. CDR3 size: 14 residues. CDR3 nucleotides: TGTGCCAGCGTAAGGACAGGGTCCAATCAGCCCCAGCATTTT. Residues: CASVRTGSNQPQHF.

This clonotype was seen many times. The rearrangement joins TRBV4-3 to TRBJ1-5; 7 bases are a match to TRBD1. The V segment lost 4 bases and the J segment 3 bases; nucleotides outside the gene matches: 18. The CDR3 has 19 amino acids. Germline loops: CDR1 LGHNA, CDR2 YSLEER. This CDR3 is CASSPVYRGRKANNQPQHF. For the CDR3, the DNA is TGCGCCAGCAGCCCCGTATATAGGGGGCGAAAGGCAAACAATCAGCCCCAGCATTTT.

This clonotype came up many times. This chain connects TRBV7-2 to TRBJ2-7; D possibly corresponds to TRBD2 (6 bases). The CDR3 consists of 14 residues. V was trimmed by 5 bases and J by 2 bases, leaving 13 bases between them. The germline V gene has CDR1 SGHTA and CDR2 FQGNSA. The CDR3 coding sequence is TGTGCCAGCAGCCCTTGGCGGGGCCCCTACGAGCAGTACTTC. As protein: CASSPWRGPYEQYF.

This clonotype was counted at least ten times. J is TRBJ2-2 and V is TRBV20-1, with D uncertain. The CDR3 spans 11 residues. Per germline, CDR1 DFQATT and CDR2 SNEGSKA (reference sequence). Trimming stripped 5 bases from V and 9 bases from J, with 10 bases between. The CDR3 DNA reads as TGCAGTGCTGTACAGAACCGGGAGCTGTTTTTT. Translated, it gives CSAVQNRELFF.